This T cell receptor (beta chain) appears in the sequencing data of a study of PD-1 blockade in classical Hodgkin lymphoma. About the research overall: On a schedule of every 2 weeks, patients received nivolumab 3 mg/kg intravenously.

Every patient had relapsed following autologous stem cell transplantation, and cohorts differed in brentuximab vedotin exposure. CD4+ T cells were purified from thawed PBMCs by negative selection. Comment on this clone: What it recognizes is unknown.

TCRdb keeps only in-frame clones here, not all; method: immunoSEQ multiplex PCR. The sample shows 27,000 or so clones, 65% to 80% of them seen only once. Overall study findings and caveats: TCR diversity at baseline was reported to be reduced in newly diagnosed patients relative to healthy donors. Only CD4+ TCR diversity, not CD8+, had risen significantly by C4D1.

This TCR was recovered from a human donor with classical Hodgkin lymphoma. Specimen: CD4+ T cells from blood, collected at baseline.

CDR3 bases: TGTGCCAGCAGCTTAGACGGACGGAGCAATCAGCCCCAGCATTTT. Encoded protein: CASSLDGRSNQPQHF. This chain links TRBV11-2 with TRBJ1-5, with unresolved D. Germline CDR1 reads SGHAT; CDR2 reads FQNNGV. Trimming took 0 bases from V and 1 from J, leaving 7 bases between them. The CDR3 length is 15 residues.